The entry below gives a single TCR beta chain sequence along with its context. Its cognate antigen has yet to be identified. Per-base qualities were not stored, and no clone one base away is much larger. The sample originates from a study of a mutant IDH1 vaccine in newly diagnosed glioma (dated by TCRdb to the early 2020s). Describing the broader study: Across visits V03 through V10, patients got a total of eight vaccinations, given in weeks 1, 3, 5, 7, 11, 15, 19 and 23. Vaccination started 4-6 weeks after radiotherapy alone, or was given together with temozolomide cycles in the groups whose treatment included chemotherapy. Of the 30 or so patients who were treated, around 60% were male and roughly 38% were female, and the mean age was around 41 years. Prior to enrollment, standard therapy consisting of radiotherapy alone, temozolomide alone, or radiochemotherapy with temozolomide had been administered to patients, with the combination being received by most patients. Peripheral blood samples were drawn at six visits, namely V03 (baseline), V05, V07, V10, V12 and V13. For exploratory analyses, approximately 25 treated patients had longitudinal TCRB deep sequencing done wherever samples were available. Points the paper makes about the study in general: According to the authors, sample limitations meant that analyses of patient blood samples could not be reproduced. Immune responses induced by the vaccine were seen in roughly 95% of patients across multiple MHC alleles. Changes in the top peripheral T cell clonotypes picked up by TCRB sequencing did not appear to be linked to pseudoprogression. PBMC samples for TCRB deep sequencing were selected based on availability.

There are 13 amino acids in the CDR3, from cysteine to phenylalanine inclusive. The retained sequence is limited to the CDR3, 39 bases, with the frame set at the first base. The junction shows trimming of 0 bases on V and 2 bases on J, plus 5 bases between the germline ends. CDR1 and CDR2 (MNHNY, SVGAGI) derive from the germline V gene (reference sequence). The library came from the immunoSEQ multiplex PCR assay. Rearranged TCR beta chain sequences were amplified using the hsTCRB Kit according to the manufacturer's protocol. TCRB libraries were sequenced on an Illumina MiSeq. For the original study's pipeline: Demultiplexing, trimming and gene mapping were performed with the kit vendor's proprietary platform. The table was pulled from immuneACCESS by TCRdb, which kept in-frame rearrangements only. Such tables lose some clones; where checked, under half of the loss comes from unresolved V genes, and the rest has no known cause. D and trimming were read from the DNA, whereas the V and J calls and clone size are those reported in that table. This sample has about 55,000 clones in its table, and around 80% of those were observed once. The ten largest clones take up approximately 6.2% of the sample.

In light of the paper, this sample's time point label describes: week 23, last vaccination. Every vaccine dose consisted of 300 ug of a 20-mer mutant IDH1 peptide in Montanide, administered subcutaneously together with topical imiquimod. Donors had newly diagnosed WHO grade 3 or 4 IDH1-mutant astrocytomas with loss of nuclear ATRX. The samples were drawn from NOA16, a multicentre, single-arm, open-label phase I trial in Germany that tested a mutant IDH1 peptide vaccine in humans for the first time. Genomic DNA for TCRB sequencing was extracted from EDTA blood using the DNeasy Blood and Tissue Kit. The source is a man in his forties with glioma. Specimen: PBMCs, collected from a glioma patient whose treatment included an IDH1 peptide vaccine. The chain was built from TRBV6-6 and TRBJ2-7; the D gene cannot be named for sure. The CDR3 sequence is CASSYSIAYEQYF. The DNA sequence reads TGTGCCAGCAGTTACTCGATAGCCTACGAGCAGTACTTC.